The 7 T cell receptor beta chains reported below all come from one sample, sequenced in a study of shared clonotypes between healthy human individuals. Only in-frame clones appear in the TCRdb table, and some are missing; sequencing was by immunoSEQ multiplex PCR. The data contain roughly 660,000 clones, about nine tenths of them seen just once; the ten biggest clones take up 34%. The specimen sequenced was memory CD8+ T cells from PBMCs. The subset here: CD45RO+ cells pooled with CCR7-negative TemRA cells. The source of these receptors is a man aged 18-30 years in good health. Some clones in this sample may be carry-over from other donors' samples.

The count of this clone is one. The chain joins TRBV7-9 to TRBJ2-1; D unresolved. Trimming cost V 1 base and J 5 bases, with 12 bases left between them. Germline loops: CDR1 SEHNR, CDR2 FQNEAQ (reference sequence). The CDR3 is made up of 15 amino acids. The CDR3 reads CASSLGASGHNEQFF. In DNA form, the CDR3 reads TGTGCCAGCAGCTTAGGGGCTTCGGGTCACAATGAGCAGTTCTTC.

CDR3 nucleotide sequence: TGCGCCAGCAGCTTGTACCTAGCGGAAGCCTCCGAGACCCAGTACTTC. Its protein product is CASSLYLAEASETQYF. V and J are TRBV5-1 and TRBJ2-5; 7 bases align to TRBD2. V was clipped by 1 base and J by 5 bases; unmatched bases: 11. The V gene's germline CDR1 is SGHRS and CDR2 YFSETQ. There are 16 residues in the CDR3. Full variable domain (missing parts from reference TRBV5-1 and TRBJ2-5): KAGVTQTPRYLIKTRGQQVTLSCSPISGHRSVSWYQQTPGQGLQFLFEYFSETQRNKGNFPGRFSGRQFSNSRSEMNVSTLELGDSALYLCASSLYLAEASETQYFGPGTRLLVL.

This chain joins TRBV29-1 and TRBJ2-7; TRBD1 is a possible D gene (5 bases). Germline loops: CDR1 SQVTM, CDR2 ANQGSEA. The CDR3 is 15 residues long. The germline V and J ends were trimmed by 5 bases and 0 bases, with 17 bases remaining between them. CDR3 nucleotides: TGCAGCGTTCAGGGCGGTTCAACCTACTCCTACGAGCAGTACTTC. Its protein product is CSVQGGSTYSYEQYF.

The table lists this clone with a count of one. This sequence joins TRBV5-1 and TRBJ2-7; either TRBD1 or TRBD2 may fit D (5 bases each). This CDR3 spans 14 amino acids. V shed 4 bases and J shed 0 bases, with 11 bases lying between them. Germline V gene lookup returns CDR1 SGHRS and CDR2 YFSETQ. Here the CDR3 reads CASSPRDHSYEQYF. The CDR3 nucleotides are TGCGCCAGCAGCCCCCGGGACCACTCCTACGAGCAGTACTTC.

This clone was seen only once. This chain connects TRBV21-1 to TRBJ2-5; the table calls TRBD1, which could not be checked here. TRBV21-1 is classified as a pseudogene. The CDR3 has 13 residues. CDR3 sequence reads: CASSRDREETQYF. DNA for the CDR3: TGTGCCAGCAGCAGGGACAGGGAAGAGACCCAGTACTTC.

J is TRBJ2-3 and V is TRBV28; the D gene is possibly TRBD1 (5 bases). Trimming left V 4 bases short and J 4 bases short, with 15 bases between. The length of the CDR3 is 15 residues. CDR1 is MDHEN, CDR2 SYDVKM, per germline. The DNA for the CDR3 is TGTGCCAGCAGTTCCAGGGTCCCCACTTCAGATACGCAGTATTTT. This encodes CASSSRVPTSDTQYF.

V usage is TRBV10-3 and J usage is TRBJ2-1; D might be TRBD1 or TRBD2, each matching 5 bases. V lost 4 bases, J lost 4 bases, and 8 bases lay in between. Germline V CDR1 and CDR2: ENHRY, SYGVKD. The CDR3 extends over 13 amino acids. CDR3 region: CAISGDGYNEQFF. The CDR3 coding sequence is TGTGCCATCAGTGGGGACGGATACAATGAGCAGTTCTTC.